This T cell receptor beta chain came from a study of blood T cell repertoires in COVID-19 (dated by TCRdb to 2020 to 2021). Some background on the complete study: Collaborator samples came from the United States, Italy and Spain and covered acute and convalescent phases of COVID-19. The material from the prospective study consisted of cDNA or gDNA derived from T cells, B-cell-depleted T cells, or PBMCs. Deeply sampled blood TCRbeta repertoires from subjects exposed to, actively infected with, or recovered from COVID-19 were included in the dataset. A freely available public database, intended as a resource for researchers studying the immune response to SARS-CoV-2, is where the repertoires were released. Samples were obtained from the ongoing ImmuneRACE study (first 160 participants) and from approximately 1,200 subjects provided by 6 global collaborators. Nearly every sample came with metadata listing a de-identified subject ID, COVID-19 status, age in years and sex. Where available, HLA class I and class II types were obtained from metadata supplied by the sample provider rather than from assay-based typing.

TCRbeta CDR3 regions were amplified from genomic DNA using the immunoSEQ Assay, a bias-controlled multiplex PCR. Regarding the original processing steps: Nucleated cell counts per sample were estimated from amplification of reference gene primers within the assay. To quantify the absolute abundance of each unique TCRbeta CDR3 rearrangement, sequence reads were collapsed and filtered. For each sample, productive Simpson clonality was calculated as the square root of Simpson's diversity index over productive rearrangements. This immuneACCESS table, as held by TCRdb, lists in-frame sequences with V and J called but not all clones. Of the missing ones, under half trace to an unresolved V gene in checked studies; the others have no known cause. The DNA gave D and trimming, while V, J and clone size come from that table. In all, the sample holds tens of thousands of clones, and roughly four fifths of those were seen once. Under 3% of the sample lies in the top ten.

One collaborating source in Seattle enrolled patients during active infection and followed them longitudinally through the course of disease. Whole blood was collected in K2EDTA tubes by collaborating institutions according to the institutions' own protocols. For TCRbeta analysis, collaborators shipped samples in one of three forms: frozen whole blood, isolated PBMCs, or DNA extracted from either of those sample types. Germline trimming: 4 bases from V, 2 bases from J; junction bases outside gene matches: 6. Spanning cysteine to phenylalanine, the CDR3 consists of 14 amino acids. The retained sequence is limited to the CDR3, 42 bases, with the frame set at the first base. CDR1 is given as SGHNT and CDR2 as YYREEE, both from the germline V gene (reference sequence). Paper-wide results and their limitations: The amount of clinical and demographic metadata varied by source and participant and was provided uncurated.

As to this clone: Its antigen is unknown. Within one base of it there is no much larger clone, and no base qualities were kept.

Specimen: peripheral blood. The chain uses TRBV5-4 and TRBJ2-7; TRBD1 aligns with 7 central bases. The sequence derives from a man aged 65 to 85 with COVID-19, enrolled during active disease. The DNA is TGTGCCAGCAGCCCACCGGGACAGACCTACGAGCAGTACTTC. Its translation reads: CASSPPGQTYEQYF.